Included here is one TCR beta chain sequence, with context. Its specificity is not known. The data are from a study of cytomegalovirus exposure and HLA in healthy donors. Study context: Ancestry clustering placed 70% to 85% of around 400 genotyped donors in the Caucasian-associated cluster. Overall study results and limits: In a later analysis, V- and J-gene trimming of beta chains associated with a DCLRE1C missense variant, replicated independently. Presence/absence analyses assumed roughly uniform sequencing depth across donors, which may not hold. Analyzed later, association rates of TCRs varied across HLA loci, with DRB1 most and HLA-C fewest.

There are 16 residues in the CDR3. V was trimmed by 3 bases and J by 0 bases, leaving 13 bases between them. Germline V gene lookup returns CDR1 KGHSH and CDR2 LQKENI. Primers included in the PCR were 60 Vbeta and 13 Jbeta primers. Generated by immunoSEQ multiplex PCR, the TCRdb table keeps only in-frame clones and is missing some. The sample gives 250,000 to 350,000 clones, approximately 90% of which show up once; around 4% is in the top ten. The sequencing sample was made of PBMCs. This receptor was identified in a man aged 40-50 years in good health and CMV-seropositive. The V call is TRBV18, the J call TRBJ2-3; D may be TRBD2 (5 bases). CDR3 bases: TGTGCCAGCTCACCTACACGGGAAACTAGCACAGATACGCAGTATTTT. Translating it yields CASSPTRETSTDTQYF.